This TCR beta chain was retrieved from a study of cytomegalovirus exposure and HLA in healthy donors. Whole-study context: In a later analysis, it was reported that the approximately 120 validation repertoires had been produced on the same platform as the 500 to 750 repertoires belonging to the first cohort. Study conclusions and caveats: The classifier reportedly diagnosed cytomegalovirus status with high sensitivity and specificity. In vitro experiments confirmed that three CMV-associated chains were specific for CMV antigens.

Germline CDR1 is MGHRA and CDR2 is YSYEKL. The ends were cut back, 1 base at V and 1 base at J, with 10 bases in the middle. The CDR3 sequence is 15 residues long. With regard to this clone: Its antigen remains unidentified.

The table came from immunoSEQ multiplex PCR; TCRdb's copy has only in-frame clones and leaves some out. The data contain a few hundred thousand clones, 90% of them singletons. Sequenced: PBMCs. The chain recombines TRBV4-1 with TRBJ2-5, with D tentatively TRBD2 (5 bases). The TCR was taken from a woman aged 18-29 years in good health and CMV-seronegative. The DNA for the CDR3 is TGCGCCAGCAGCCAAGCGGACGGAGGCCAAGAGACCCAGTACTTC. This codes for CASSQADGGQETQYF.